This entry lists 20 T cell receptor beta chains sequenced from one sample in a study of T cells in pancreatic ductal adenocarcinoma. The data were produced by immunoSEQ multiplex PCR, yet TCRdb's version contains in-frame clones alone and is incomplete. In the table there are about 4,600 clones, approximately 62% of which are singletons. No neoadjuvant therapy was given to the selected pancreatic ductal adenocarcinoma patients before their surgery. Sequenced input: pancreatic tumor tissue. The receptors were sampled from a human donor with pancreatic ductal adenocarcinoma.

V usage is TRBV10-3 and J usage is TRBJ1-2; tentatively, D is TRBD1 (5 bases). The CDR3 contains 12 residues. The germline V gene encodes CDR1 ENHRY and CDR2 SYGVKD. The ends were cut back, 7 bases at V and 8 bases at J, with 14 bases in the middle. In DNA, the CDR3 is TGTGCCATCACGGCAGGGCCTGGGGGCTACACCTTC. Amino acids: CAITAGPGGYTF.

The rearrangement uses TRBV29-1 and TRBJ2-1, with 9 bases matching TRBD2. There are 17 residues in the CDR3. CDR1 and CDR2 (germline): SQVTM, ANQGSEA. With V trimmed by 5 bases and J by 2 bases, 13 bases remained unmatched. The CDR3: CSVRPSGVGLTYNEQFF. The CDR3 DNA sequence: TGCAGCGTTAGGCCTAGCGGGGTCGGGCTGACCTACAATGAGCAGTTCTTC.

V gene TRBV5-4 combines with J gene TRBJ1-2; D uncertain. Germline CDR1 and CDR2: SGHNT and YYREEE (reference sequence). The CDR3 extends over 14 amino acids. Trimming removed 0 bases from V and 5 bases from J, with 11 bases in between. The CDR3 bases are TGTGCCAGCAGCTTGGAAGTCGGACTATATGGCTACACCTTC. Its translation is CASSLEVGLYGYTF.

The gene calls are TRBV10-3 and TRBJ2-2; TRBD2 aligns across 7 bases. Germline V CDR1 and CDR2: ENHRY, SYGVKD. The CDR3 has 16 residues. The ends lost 6 bases at V and 2 bases at J; junction bases unmatched: 9. CDR3 region: CAIRPSSGTNTGELFF. The CDR3 nucleotides are TGTGCCATCAGGCCCTCTAGCGGAACCAACACCGGGGAGCTGTTTTTT.

This clone was seen a handful of times. The CDR3 region has the DNA TGTGCCTATTCCATACCCCGGGACAGGGGCATTAGGTCCTACGAGCAGTACTTC. Translated: CAYSIPRDRGIRSYEQYF. The chain combines TRBV30 with TRBJ2-7, with TRBD1 matching over 10 bases. V gave up 7 bases and J gave up 1 base; unmatched junction bases: 19. This CDR3 has 18 amino acids. Looked up from germline, CDR1 is GTSNPN and CDR2 is SVGIG (reference sequence).

The genes are TRBV28 and TRBJ1-2; D is ambiguous. Germline assignment: CDR1 MDHEN and CDR2 SYDVKM. V gave up 4 bases and J gave up 8 bases, with 20 bases separating them. The CDR3 spans 15 residues. The chain's CDR3 is CASSYPLGPAGGYTF. The CDR3 region has the DNA TGTGCCAGCAGTTACCCCCTCGGGCCCGCGGGGGGCTACACCTTC.

This rearrangement joins TRBV5-1 to TRBJ2-7; D not resolved. Trimming took 4 bases from V and 0 from J, leaving 14 bases between them. The CDR3 length is 15 residues. Germline CDR1 and CDR2: SGHRS and YFSETQ. The CDR3 here is CASSPFAARSYEQYF. The CDR3 region has the DNA TGCGCCAGCAGCCCCTTCGCGGCACGCTCCTACGAGCAGTACTTC.

This clone was found once. In nucleotides, the CDR3 is TGTGCCAGCAGTGACCCCAGGGGGGGAGACGCTGAAGCTTTCTTT. Amino acid sequence: CASSDPRGGDAEAFF. The chain has TRBV6-1 and TRBJ1-1; 7 bases line up with TRBD1. After removal of 3 bases from V and 6 bases from J, the junction contained 10 bases not matched to a gene. The length of the CDR3 is 15 residues. The germline CDR1 and CDR2 sequences are MNHNS and SASEGT.

The DNA of the CDR3 is TGTGCCATCAGTGAGGGGGGACAGGGGTACTGGATGGACACCGGGGAGCTGTTTTTT. It specifies CAISEGGQGYWMDTGELFF. The chain is built from TRBV10-3 and TRBJ2-2, with TRBD1 identical over 10 bases. V shed 2 bases and J 3 bases; nucleotides not matched to a gene: 12. CDR3 length: 19 amino acids. Looked up from germline, CDR1 is ENHRY and CDR2 is SYGVKD.

This clone was seen a few times. The chain couples TRBV30 to TRBJ1-5; D call uncertain. V lost 0 bases, J lost 7 bases, and 10 bases lay in between. Looked up from germline, CDR1 is GTSNPN and CDR2 is SVGIG (reference sequence). The CDR3 consists of 13 residues. CDR3 amino acids: CAWSVDVSQPQHF. Here the CDR3 DNA reads TGTGCCTGGAGTGTAGATGTCAGCCAGCCCCAGCATTTT.

The CDR3 DNA reads as TGTGCCAGCAGCCTTAACAGGGGCCAAGAGACCCAGTACTTC. Protein: CASSLNRGQETQYF. The chain employs TRBV5-4 and TRBJ2-5; 7 nucleotides match TRBD1. V lost 4 bases to trimming and J lost 1 base; unmatched junction nucleotides: 4. This CDR3 has 14 amino acids. Germline V lookup: CDR1 SGHNT, CDR2 YYREEE (reference sequence).

The table lists this clone with a few counts. V is TRBV30 and J is TRBJ1-2, with 7 bases lining up with TRBD1. J was trimmed by 4 bases and V by 0 bases; bases with no gene match: 8. The CDR3 covers 15 residues. Germline CDR1 GTSNPN, CDR2 SVGIG (reference sequence). CDR3 in DNA: TGTGCCTGGAGTGTAGGGCAGGGGGAGATCTATGGCTACACCTTC. Amino acids: CAWSVGQGEIYGYTF.

The chain is built from TRBV30 and TRBJ2-7; no firm D call. Trimming stripped 0 bases from V and 2 bases from J, with 5 bases between. Germline CDR1 reads GTSNPN; CDR2 reads SVGIG (reference sequence). The CDR3 covers 12 residues. The CDR3 DNA reads as TGTGCCTGGAGTGTGGAGCCCTACGAGCAGTACTTC. Encoded protein: CAWSVEPYEQYF.

The chain joins TRBV2 to TRBJ2-3; TRBD2 matches 7 bases. CDR1 and CDR2 (germline): SNHLY, FYNNEI. The length of the CDR3 is 13 residues. V was pared by 4 bases and J by 4 bases, with 2 bases of the junction left unmatched. The CDR3 DNA is TGTGCCAGCAGTGGGGGGGGAGCAGATACGCAGTATTTT. Translation gives CASSGGGADTQYF. Full variable domain (outside the CDR3, taken from reference TRBV2 and TRBJ2-3): EPEVTQTPSHQVTQMGQEVILRCVPISNHLYFYWYRQILGQKVEFLVSFYNNEISEKSEIFDDQFSVERPDGSNFTLKIRSTKLEDSAMYFCASSGGGADTQYFGPGTRLTVL.

In its sample, this clone was seen a few times. The chain carries TRBV28 and TRBJ2-1; 8 nucleotides agree with TRBD2. CDR1 is MDHEN, CDR2 SYDVKM, per germline. V trimming: 5 bases; J trimming: 8 bases; junction bases outside the gene matches: 14. CDR3 length equals 16 residues. CDR3 in DNA: TGTGCCAGCAGTACCCGGGTAAAGGGAGCGGGGGATGAGCAGTTCTTC. This sequence encodes CASSTRVKGAGDEQFF.

J is TRBJ2-1 and V is TRBV9; TRBD2 aligns across 8 bases. The CDR3 is 15 residues long. The V gene's germline CDR1 is SGDLS and CDR2 YYNGEE. The V segment lost 0 bases and the J segment 10 bases; nucleotides outside the gene matches: 9. CDR3 DNA: TGTGCCAGCAGCGTAGGGATTAGCGGGGCAGGAGAGCAGTTCTTC. Its translation is CASSVGISGAGEQFF.

The chain employs TRBV7-9 and TRBJ1-2; perhaps TRBD1 as D (5 bases). Germline V gene lookup returns CDR1 SEHNR and CDR2 FQNEAQ (reference sequence). Deletions cut 3 bases from V and 6 bases from J, with 14 bases between. This CDR3 has 14 residues. The CDR3 DNA follows: TGTGCCAGCAGCTTTGATCCGACAGCTAATGGCTACACCTTC. Its protein product is CASSFDPTANGYTF.

The V and J genes are TRBV4-2 and TRBJ2-1; 8 bases agree with TRBD2. The CDR3 has 18 amino acids. With V trimmed by 0 bases and J by 1 base, 8 bases remained unmatched. Germline loops: CDR1 LGHNA, CDR2 YNFKEQ. The CDR3 DNA sequence: TGTGCCAGCAGCCAAGAAGAGTGGCGGGGGGCTTCCTACAATGAGCAGTTCTTC. Amino acids: CASSQEEWRGASYNEQFF.

The chain recombines TRBV19 with TRBJ1-2; D gene unclear. Trimming stripped 7 bases from V and 2 bases from J, with 17 bases between. The CDR3 covers 15 residues. Germline V gene lookup returns CDR1 LNHDA and CDR2 SQIVND (reference sequence). The CDR3 loop is CASNPLQASNYGYTF. The CDR3 coding sequence is TGTGCCAGTAACCCACTTCAGGCATCAAACTATGGCTACACCTTC.

This clone has a handful of counts. The chain joins TRBV9 to TRBJ1-1; 7 bases are shared with TRBD1. Germline V gene sequence: CDR1 SGDLS, CDR2 YYNGEE. The CDR3 has 11 residues. Losses at the gene ends were 4 bases for V and 11 bases for J; bases not matched to a gene: 5. As DNA, the CDR3 is TGTGCCAGCAGCCCAGGGGGTGATGCTTTCTTT. Its translation is CASSPGGDAFF.